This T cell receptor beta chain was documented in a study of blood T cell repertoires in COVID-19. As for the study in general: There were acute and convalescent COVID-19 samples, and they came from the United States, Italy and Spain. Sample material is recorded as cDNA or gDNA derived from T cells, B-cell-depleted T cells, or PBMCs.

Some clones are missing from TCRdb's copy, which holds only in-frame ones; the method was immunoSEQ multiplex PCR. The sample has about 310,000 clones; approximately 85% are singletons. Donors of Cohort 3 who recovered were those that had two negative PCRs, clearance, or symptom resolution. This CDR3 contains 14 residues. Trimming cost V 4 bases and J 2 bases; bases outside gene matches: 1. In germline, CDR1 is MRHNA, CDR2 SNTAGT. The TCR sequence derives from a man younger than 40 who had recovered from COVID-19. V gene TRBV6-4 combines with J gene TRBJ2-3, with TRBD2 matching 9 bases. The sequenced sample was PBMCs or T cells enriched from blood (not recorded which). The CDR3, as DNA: TGTGCCAGCAGTGGGGGACTAGCCACAGATACGCAGTATTTT. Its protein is CASSGGLATDTQYF.